Listed below are T cell receptor beta chains from one sample, sequenced in a study of Tregs in tolerant kidney transplant recipients. Using immunoSEQ multiplex PCR, the repertoire was profiled, and TCRdb retains in-frame clones only, with some absent. The repertoire holds some 60,000 clones, with around 88% as singletons. The sequenced material came from CD4+ T cells from blood. The origin of the receptors is a human donor in good health. CDR3s include the opening cysteine and the closing phenylalanine or tryptophan. Fields, in order: CDR3 DNA, CDR3 protein, clone size, J gene, V gene, D gene. D genes are given only for firm matches. Rows may omit the clone size; those that give it use once, few, many or a size class.

TGTGCCAGCAGCCAAGTTTACCAGCTGGGGTCCTACGAGCAGTACTTC | CASSQVYQLGSYEQYF | - | TRBJ2-7 | TRBV14 | -
TGTGCCATCAGTGAGTCTAGAGTTCAGGGATCCTACGAGCAGTACTTC | CAISESRVQGSYEQYF | - | TRBJ2-7 | TRBV10-3 | -
TGTGCCACCAGCAGTGAACGGGGGTCCTCCTACGAGCAGTACTTC | CATSSERGSSYEQYF | - | TRBJ2-7 | TRBV15 | -
TGTGCCAGCTCAAAGGGACAGGGTACCTACGAGCAGTACTTC | CASSKGQGTYEQYF | - | TRBJ2-7 | TRBV18 | TRBD1
TGTGCCAGCAGCCGGGCGGGACAGGGGACCTATGGCTACACCTTC | CASSRAGQGTYGYTF | - | TRBJ1-2 | TRBV6-5 | TRBD1
TGTGCCAGCAGCCCCCGGGACTACAGCACAGATACGCAGTATTTT | CASSPRDYSTDTQYF | - | TRBJ2-3 | TRBV7-3 | TRBD2
TGTGCCTGGGCCCATGGGGACTATGGCTACACCTTC | CAWAHGDYGYTF | - | TRBJ1-2 | TRBV30 | -
TGTGCCAGTGCCCCCGGCGGGACATCCTATGGCTACACCTTC | CASAPGGTSYGYTF | - | TRBJ1-2 | TRBV6-4 | -
TGTGCCAGCAGTTTACAGGGAAGAAGTAAGACCCAGTACTTC | CASSLQGRSKTQYF | - | TRBJ2-5 | TRBV6-5 | -
TGTGCCAGCAAATCCTCAGGGATCAGAAACCGCAATCAGCCCCAGCATTTT | CASKSSGIRNRNQPQHF | once | TRBJ1-5 | TRBV28 | -
TGTGCCAGCAGCTCCTGGACAGGGGTTGAAGAAAAACTGTTTTTT | CASSSWTGVEEKLFF | - | TRBJ1-4 | TRBV5-5 | TRBD1
TGTGCCAGCAGCTTAGACAGGGTAGTTAAGGTCATACGAGAGACCCAGTACTTC | CASSLDRVVKVIRETQYF | - | TRBJ2-5 | TRBV7-8 | -
TGTGCCAGCAGTCCCTCCCCGTGGTTAGGGAACTATGGCTACACCTTC | CASSPSPWLGNYGYTF | - | TRBJ1-2 | TRBV27 | -